This TCR beta chain was sequenced during a study of cytomegalovirus exposure and HLA in healthy donors. Whole-study findings and limits: Further analysis was carried out later, and it showed several of the most significant clusters appearing linked to common viral pathogens. Based on reports, TCR beta sequences accurately predicted HLA-A and HLA-B alleles for most subjects. Later work found that TCR association rates differed between HLA loci; DRB1 had the most and HLA-C the fewest. In a later analysis, TCR beta V- and J-gene trimming was associated with a missense DCLRE1C variant.

Per germline, CDR1 SEHNR and CDR2 FQNEAQ (reference sequence). V trimming: 5 bases; J trimming: 3 bases; junction bases outside the gene matches: 8. The length of the CDR3 is 15 residues. This clone was seen once. Its specificity is unknown. The PCR ran on 60 Vbeta and 13 Jbeta primers. Assay: immunoSEQ multiplex PCR; the TCRdb copy retains only in-frame clones and omits some. The data contain more than 150,000 clones, about four fifths of them singletons. The sequenced sample consisted of PBMCs. This TCR was sampled from a girl aged 5 to 17 in good health and CMV-seropositive. This chain uses TRBV7-9 with TRBJ2-3, with 7 bases lining up with TRBD2. CDR3 amino acids: CASSRRTGGTDTQYF. CDR3 DNA: TGTGCCAGCAGCCGAAGGACCGGGGGGACAGATACGCAGTATTTT.